This T cell receptor beta chain was found in a study of blood T cells in healthy people across ages. This clonotype was detected only a few times. Next came a second PCR, run for about 6 to 11 cycles, which used a sample-barcoded 5' primer along with a J-beta primer mix. TCRdb called the 5' RACE reads again in MiXCR, with one record for every CDR3 protein. Found here are roughly 2 million distinct CDR3 sequences, around half of them singletons; the top ten hold approximately 2.1%. Germline loops: CDR1 LGHNA, CDR2 YSLEER. The CDR3 extends over 16 amino acids. V lost 0 bases and J lost 4; bases outside the gene matches: 7.

The V gene is TRBV4-3, the J gene TRBJ2-7; TRBD1 agrees at 9 bases. This receptor was obtained from a woman in her thirties or forties in good health. The sample was blood. The CDR3, as DNA: TGCGCCAGCAGCCAAGATAGGGACAGGGCCCTTTACGAGCAGTACTTC. Translating gives CASSQDRDRALYEQYF.